The 13 T cell receptor beta chains in this list originate from one sample, sequenced in a study of spatial heterogeneity in lung cancer. TCRdb recomputed calls from the 5' RACE reads with MiXCR, one row per CDR3 protein. The repertoire includes about 44,000 distinct CDR3 sequences, roughly 13% of them detected once, and 50% to 65% sits in the top ten. Time point: sample taken at primary tumor resection. Sequencing was performed on whole RNA extracted from tumor and nontumor lung tissue, or from frozen PBMC, and the material was left unsorted. The sequences come from PBMCs, collected at surgery. The receptors were gathered from a male donor with early-stage non-small cell lung cancer.

Note on this clonotype: Sequence at one end of the junction differs from germline and may be a read error. This chain links TRBV15 with TRBJ1-2; D ambiguous. The CDR3 has 14 residues. CDR1 and CDR2 (germline): LNHNV, YYDKDF (reference sequence). CDR3 nucleotide sequence: TGTGCCACCAACAGAGAATTAAGGAGCTATGGCTACACCTTC. As protein: CATNRELRSYGYTF.

This clonotype came up many times. The CDR3 DNA is TGTGCCAGCCCCCAGGGGTCTAAGGGGGCCAACGTCCTGACTTTC. Amino acids: CASPQGSKGANVLTF. The chain carries TRBV6-2 or TRBV6-3 and TRBJ2-6; tentative D call: TRBD1 (6 bases). V was cut by 8 bases and J by 4 bases, with 15 bases left in between. Germline CDR1 reads MNHEY; CDR2 reads SVGEGT. CDR3 length: 15 residues.

This clonotype was picked up many times. CDR3 loop: CASSLGARLPQYF. CDR3 coding DNA: TGTGCCAGCAGCCTCGGAGCCCGTCTTCCGCAGTATTTT. The chain links TRBV7-8 to TRBJ2-3; D call uncertain. V was pared by 5 bases and J by 10 bases, with 16 bases between. CDR1 and CDR2 (germline): SGHVS, FQNEAQ. The CDR3 covers 13 residues.

This clonotype was found many times. The chain recombines TRBV5-1 with TRBJ2-7; the D gene could be TRBD1 or TRBD2 (6 bases each). Germline values: CDR1 SGHRS, CDR2 YFSETQ. The CDR3 loop spans 14 amino acids. V lost 7 bases, J lost 0 bases, and 14 bases lay in between. CDR3 nucleotides: TGCGCCAGCTCCCTGCCGGGGGCCTCCTACGAGCAGTACTTC. The encoded protein is CASSLPGASYEQYF.

V is TRBV20-1 and J is TRBJ1-1, with D hard to call. This CDR3 is 12 amino acids long. CDR1 DFQATT and CDR2 SNEGSKA come from the germline V gene (reference sequence). V lost 3 bases to trimming and J lost 4 bases, with 9 bases between them. CDR3 region: CSARSGFTEAFF. In DNA form, the CDR3 reads TGCAGTGCTAGGTCTGGGTTCACTGAAGCTTTCTTT.

This clonotype was seen ten or more times. The chain employs TRBV5-5 and TRBJ2-2; 7 bases are shared with TRBD2. This CDR3 is built from 14 residues. After removal of 7 bases from V and 3 bases from J, the junction contained 6 bases not matched to a gene. Germline lookup yields CDR1 SGHKS and CDR2 YYEKEE (reference sequence). The CDR3 sequence is CASSDLADTGELFF. The CDR3 DNA sequence: TGTGCCAGCTCGGATCTAGCGGACACCGGGGAGCTGTTTTTT.

This clonotype came up many times. The CDR3 loop is CASSLSRQRTDTQYF. Here the CDR3 DNA reads TGTGCCAGCAGTTTATCGAGACAGCGCACAGATACGCAGTATTTT. This chain links TRBV27 with TRBJ2-3; D perhaps matches TRBD1 (5 bases). Trimming pared 0 bases from V and 1 base from J, leaving 8 bases between. Germline loops: CDR1 MNHEY, CDR2 SMNVEV (reference sequence). The CDR3 is made up of 15 amino acids.

This clonotype occurred many times. The V and J genes are TRBV4-1 and TRBJ2-3; no definite D call. The CDR3 runs to 13 residues. The ends were cut back, 4 bases at V and 1 base at J, with 6 bases in the middle. Per germline, CDR1 MGHRA and CDR2 YSYEKL. Here the CDR3 DNA reads TGCGCCAGCAGCCGCGGCCGCACAGATACGCAGTATTTT. It codes for CASSRGRTDTQYF.

This clonotype came up a few times. The J gene is TRBJ1-3, the V gene TRBV14; D remains unclear. The CDR3 consists of 15 residues. In germline, CDR1 is SGHDN, CDR2 FVKESK. Between the trimmed V and J ends, which lost 1 base and 4 bases, there was a span of 11 bases. Written as DNA, the CDR3 is TGTGCCAGCAGCCAAGTCGGATTTACGGGAAACACCATATATTTT. Protein product: CASSQVGFTGNTIYF.

V is TRBV6-6 and J is TRBJ1-5, with a tentative D call TRBD1 (6 bases). V was trimmed by 2 bases and J by 9 bases, leaving 17 bases between them. The CDR3 runs to 15 residues. In germline, CDR1 is MNHNY, CDR2 SVGAGI (reference sequence). CDR3 region: CASSYMGHQFGPQHF. In DNA, the CDR3 is TGTGCCAGCAGTTACATGGGACACCAATTCGGGCCCCAGCATTTT.

Many counts were recorded for this clonotype. The chain carries TRBV4-1 and TRBJ1-6; D gene ambiguous. This CDR3 has 15 residues. Germline V gene data show CDR1 as MGHRA and CDR2 as YSYEKL. The ends were cut back, 4 bases at V and 7 bases at J, with 14 bases in the middle. This CDR3 is CASSRVPTENSPLHF. The CDR3, as DNA: TGCGCCAGCAGCCGCGTCCCGACGGAGAATTCACCCCTCCACTTT.

This clonotype was counted many times. The rearrangement uses TRBV27 and TRBJ2-1; the match to TRBD1 covers 7 bases. The junction had 6 bases not matched to a gene; V was cut back by 9 bases and J by 4 bases. In germline, CDR1 is MNHEY, CDR2 SMNVEV (reference sequence). This CDR3 contains 13 residues. The CDR3 DNA follows: TGTGCCAGTACCGGGACAGCGTACAATGAGCAGTTCTTC. This encodes CASTGTAYNEQFF.

This clonotype was picked up a small number of times. The chain couples TRBV20-1 to TRBJ2-5, with 12 bases identical to TRBD2. With 2 bases clipped from V and 2 bases from J, the junction kept 12 bases outside the gene matches. This CDR3 has 18 residues. Germline-derived CDR1 and CDR2 are DFQATT and SNEGSKA (reference sequence). The CDR3 sequence: CSARLAGGKGPYQETQYF. CDR3 coding DNA: TGCAGTGCTAGACTAGCGGGAGGGAAGGGCCCTTATCAAGAGACCCAGTACTTC.